The source of this T cell receptor beta chain is a study of T-cell reconstitution after alpha-beta-depleted transplantation in children. Unique molecular identifiers tagged the TCRbeta library. TCRdb fed the PCR reads into MiXCR, producing one record per CDR3 protein. The sample carries about 540,000 distinct CDR3 sequences, 18% recorded once. CDR1 and CDR2 (germline): SNHLY, FYNNEI. V lost 4 bases and J lost 2; bases outside the gene matches: 8. The CDR3 covers 15 residues. The chain recombines TRBV2 with TRBJ2-7, with 7 bases identical to TRBD2. The sequencing here drew on PBMCs from the stem cell graft donor, taken from the stem cell graft. This TCR was recovered from a human donor who donated a stem cell graft to a child with acute lymphoblastic leukemia. The CDR3 bases are TGTGCCAGCAGTGCGCGGGGCGGGAGAACCTACGAGCAGTACTTC. This codes for CASSARGGRTYEQYF.